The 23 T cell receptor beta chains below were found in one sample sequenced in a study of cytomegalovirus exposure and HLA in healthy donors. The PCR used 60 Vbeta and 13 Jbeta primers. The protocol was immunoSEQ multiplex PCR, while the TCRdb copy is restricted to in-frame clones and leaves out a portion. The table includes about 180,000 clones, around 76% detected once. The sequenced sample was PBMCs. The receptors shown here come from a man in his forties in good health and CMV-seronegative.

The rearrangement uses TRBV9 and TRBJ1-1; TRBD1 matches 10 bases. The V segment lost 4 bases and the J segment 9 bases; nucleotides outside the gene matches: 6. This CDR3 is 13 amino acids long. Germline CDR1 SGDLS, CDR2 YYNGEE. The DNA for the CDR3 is TGTGCCAGCAGCCTTGAAGACAGGGGGCAAGCTTTCTTT. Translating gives CASSLEDRGQAFF.

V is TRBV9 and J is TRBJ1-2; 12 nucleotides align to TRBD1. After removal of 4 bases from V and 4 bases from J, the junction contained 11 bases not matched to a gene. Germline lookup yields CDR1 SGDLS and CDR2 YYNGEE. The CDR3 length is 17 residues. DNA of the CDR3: TGTGCCAGCAGCCCCCAAGGGGGGACAGGGGGCGCCTATGGCTACACCTTC. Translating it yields CASSPQGGTGGAYGYTF.

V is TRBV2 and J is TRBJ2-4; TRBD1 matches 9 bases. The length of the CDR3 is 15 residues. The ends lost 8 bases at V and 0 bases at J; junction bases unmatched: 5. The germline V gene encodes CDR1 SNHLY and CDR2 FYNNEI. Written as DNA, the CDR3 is TGTGCCAGCTTGGGACAGGGCCTAGCCAAAAACATTCAGTACTTC. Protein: CASLGQGLAKNIQYF.

This chain's CDR3 is CASSLTGASTDTQYF. The DNA of the CDR3 is TGTGCCAGCAGCTTAACAGGAGCTAGCACAGATACGCAGTATTTT. The rearrangement joins TRBV7-3 to TRBJ2-3; no definite D call. The CDR3 has 15 amino acids. Germline lookup yields CDR1 SGHTA and CDR2 FQGTGA. The V end lost 0 bases, the J end lost 0 bases, and 7 bases lay between the germline ends.

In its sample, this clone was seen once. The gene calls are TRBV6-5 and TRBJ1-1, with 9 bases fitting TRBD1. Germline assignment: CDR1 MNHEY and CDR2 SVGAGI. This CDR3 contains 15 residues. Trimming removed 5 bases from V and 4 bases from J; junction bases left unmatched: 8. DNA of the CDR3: TGTGCCAGCAGTCACCGAAAACAGGGGGCCACTGAAGCTTTCTTT. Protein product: CASSHRKQGATEAFF.

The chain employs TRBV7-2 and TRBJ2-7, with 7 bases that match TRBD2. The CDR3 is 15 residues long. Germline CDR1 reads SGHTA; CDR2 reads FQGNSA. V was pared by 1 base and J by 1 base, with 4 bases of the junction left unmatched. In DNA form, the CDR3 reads TGTGCCAGCAGCTTAGGGTCTAGCGGATCCTACGAGCAGTACTTC. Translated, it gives CASSLGSSGSYEQYF.

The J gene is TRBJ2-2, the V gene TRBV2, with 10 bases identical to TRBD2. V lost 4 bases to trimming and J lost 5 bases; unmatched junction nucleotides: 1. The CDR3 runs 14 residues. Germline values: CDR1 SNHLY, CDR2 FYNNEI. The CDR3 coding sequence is TGTGCCAGCAGTGGGGGACTAGCGACCGGGGAGCTGTTTTTT. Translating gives CASSGGLATGELFF. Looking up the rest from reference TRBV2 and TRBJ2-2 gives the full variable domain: EPEVTQTPSHQVTQMGQEVILRCVPISNHLYFYWYRQILGQKVEFLVSFYNNEISEKSEIFDDQFSVERPDGSNFTLKIRSTKLEDSAMYFCASSGGLATGELFFGEGSRLTVL.

The CDR3 nucleotides read TGTGCCAGTAACACAGACAGGGGCGAATTGCAGCCCCAGCATTTT. This codes for CASNTDRGELQPQHF. The rearrangement uses TRBV19 and TRBJ1-5; 8 positions agree with TRBD1. The V segment lost 7 bases and the J segment 7 bases; nucleotides outside the gene matches: 12. There are 15 residues in the CDR3. Germline CDR1 and CDR2: LNHDA and SQIVND (reference sequence).

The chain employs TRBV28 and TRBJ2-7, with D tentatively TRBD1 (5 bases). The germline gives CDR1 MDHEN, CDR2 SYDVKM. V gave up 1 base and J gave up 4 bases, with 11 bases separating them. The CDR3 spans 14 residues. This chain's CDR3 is CASSLSAGWYEQYF. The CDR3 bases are TGTGCCAGCAGTTTATCGGCAGGGTGGTACGAGCAGTACTTC.

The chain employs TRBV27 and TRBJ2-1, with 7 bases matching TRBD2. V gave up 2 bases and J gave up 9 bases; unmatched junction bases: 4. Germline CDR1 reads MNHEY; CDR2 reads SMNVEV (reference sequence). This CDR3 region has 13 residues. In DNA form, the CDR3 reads TGTGCCAGCAGTTTAGGACTAGATGGTGAGCAGTTCTTC. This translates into CASSLGLDGEQFF.

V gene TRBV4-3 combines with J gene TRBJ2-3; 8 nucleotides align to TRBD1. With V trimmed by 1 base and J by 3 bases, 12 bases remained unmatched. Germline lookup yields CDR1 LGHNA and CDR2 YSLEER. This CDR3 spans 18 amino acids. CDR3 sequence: CASSQAPVPGQGTDTQYF. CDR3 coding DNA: TGCGCCAGCAGCCAAGCTCCAGTGCCTGGACAGGGAACAGATACGCAGTATTTT.

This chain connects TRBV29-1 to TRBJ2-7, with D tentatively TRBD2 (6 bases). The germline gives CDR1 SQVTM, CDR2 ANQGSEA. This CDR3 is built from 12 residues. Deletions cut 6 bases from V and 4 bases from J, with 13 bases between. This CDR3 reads CSVAGRGYEQYF. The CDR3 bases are TGCAGCGTCGCGGGACGGGGTTACGAGCAGTACTTC.

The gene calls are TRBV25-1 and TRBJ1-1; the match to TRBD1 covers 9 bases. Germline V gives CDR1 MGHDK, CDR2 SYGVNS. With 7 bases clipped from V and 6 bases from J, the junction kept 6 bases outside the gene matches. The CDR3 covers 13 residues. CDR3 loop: CASNDRGISEAFF. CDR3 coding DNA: TGTGCCAGCAACGACAGGGGGATATCTGAAGCTTTCTTT.

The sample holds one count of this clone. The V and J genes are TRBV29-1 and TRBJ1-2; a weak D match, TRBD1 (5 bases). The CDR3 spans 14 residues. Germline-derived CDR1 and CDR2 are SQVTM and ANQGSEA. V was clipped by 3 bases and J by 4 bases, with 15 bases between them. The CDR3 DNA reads TGCAGCGTTGAGTCCGGGGACTTTGGCTATGGCTACACCTTC. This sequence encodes CSVESGDFGYGYTF. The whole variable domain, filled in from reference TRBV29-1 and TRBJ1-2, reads SAVISQKPSRDICQRGTSLTIQCQVDSQVTMMFWYRQQPGQSLTLIATANQGSEATYESGFVIDKFPISRPNLTFSTLTVSNMSPEDSSIYLCSVESGDFGYGYTFGSGTRLTVV.

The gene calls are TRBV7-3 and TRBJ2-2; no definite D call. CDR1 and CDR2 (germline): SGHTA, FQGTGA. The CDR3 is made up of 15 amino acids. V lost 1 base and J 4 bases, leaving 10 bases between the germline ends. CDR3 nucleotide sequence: TGTGCCAGCAGCTTAAATAAGCGAGGCACCGGGGAGCTGTTTTTT. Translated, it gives CASSLNKRGTGELFF.

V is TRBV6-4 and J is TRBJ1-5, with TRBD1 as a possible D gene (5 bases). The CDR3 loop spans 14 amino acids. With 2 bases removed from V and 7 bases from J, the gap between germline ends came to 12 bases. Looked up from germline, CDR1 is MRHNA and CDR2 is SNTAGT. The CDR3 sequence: CASSDLRGGQPQHF. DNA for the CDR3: TGTGCCAGCAGTGACCTAAGGGGAGGCCAGCCCCAGCATTTT.

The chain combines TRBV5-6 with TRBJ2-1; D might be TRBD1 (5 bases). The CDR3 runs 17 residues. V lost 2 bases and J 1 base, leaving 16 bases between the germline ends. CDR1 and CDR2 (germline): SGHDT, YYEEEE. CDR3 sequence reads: CASSLGARLPSYNEQFF. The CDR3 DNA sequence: TGTGCCAGCAGCTTAGGGGCCCGACTGCCGTCCTACAATGAGCAGTTCTTC.

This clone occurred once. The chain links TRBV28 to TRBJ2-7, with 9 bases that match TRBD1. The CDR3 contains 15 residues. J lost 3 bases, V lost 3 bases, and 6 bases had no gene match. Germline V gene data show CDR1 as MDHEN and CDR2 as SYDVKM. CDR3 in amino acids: CASSFPGTGFYEQYF. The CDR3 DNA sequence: TGTGCCAGCAGTTTCCCCGGGACAGGGTTCTACGAGCAGTACTTC.

CDR3 DNA sequence: TGTGCCAGCAGCCCTACTATCCGTAACTATGGCTACACCTTC. This gives the protein CASSPTIRNYGYTF. The chain is built from TRBV11-2 and TRBJ1-2, with D uncertain. The length of the CDR3 is 14 residues. Between the trimmed V and J ends, which lost 5 bases and 1 base, there was a span of 11 bases. Looked up from germline, CDR1 is SGHAT and CDR2 is FQNNGV.

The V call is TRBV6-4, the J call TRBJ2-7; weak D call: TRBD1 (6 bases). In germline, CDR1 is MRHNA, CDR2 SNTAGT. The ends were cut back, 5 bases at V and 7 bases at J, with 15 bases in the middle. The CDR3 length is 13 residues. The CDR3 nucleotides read TGTGCCAGCAGTCCTATGACAGGCCGGGAGCAGTACTTC. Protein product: CASSPMTGREQYF.

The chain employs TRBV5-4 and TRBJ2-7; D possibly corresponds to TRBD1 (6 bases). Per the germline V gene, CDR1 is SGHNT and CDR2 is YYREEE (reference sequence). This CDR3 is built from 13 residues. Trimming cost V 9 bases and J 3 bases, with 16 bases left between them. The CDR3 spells CATRGQSYYEQYF. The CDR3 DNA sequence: TGTGCCACCCGCGGACAGAGCTACTACGAGCAGTACTTC.

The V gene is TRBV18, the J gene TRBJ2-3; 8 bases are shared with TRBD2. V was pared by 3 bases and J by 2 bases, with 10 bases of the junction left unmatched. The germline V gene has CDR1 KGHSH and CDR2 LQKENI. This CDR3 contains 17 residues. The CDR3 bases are TGTGCCAGCTCACCGAAAACTAGCGGTACGATCACAGATACGCAGTATTTT. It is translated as CASSPKTSGTITDTQYF. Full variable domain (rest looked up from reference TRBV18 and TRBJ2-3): NAGVMQNPRHLVRRRGQEARLRCSPMKGHSHVYWYRQLPEEGLKFMVYLQKENIIDESGMPKERFSAEFPKEGPSILRIQQVVRGDSAAYFCASSPKTSGTITDTQYFGPGTRLTVL.

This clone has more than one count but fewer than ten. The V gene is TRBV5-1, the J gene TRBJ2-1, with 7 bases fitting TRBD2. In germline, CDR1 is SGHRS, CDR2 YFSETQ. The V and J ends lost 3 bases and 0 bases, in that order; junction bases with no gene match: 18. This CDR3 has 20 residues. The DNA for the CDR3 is TGCGCCAGCAGCTCCCCCGGAGGGGCGGGGGTCCTGAGCTCCTACAATGAGCAGTTCTTC. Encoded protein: CASSSPGGAGVLSSYNEQFF.